The 15 T cell receptor beta chains listed next were all sequenced from one sample in a study of cytomegalovirus exposure and HLA in healthy donors. PCR involved 60 Vbeta and 13 Jbeta primers. Using immunoSEQ multiplex PCR, the repertoire was profiled, and TCRdb retains in-frame clones only, with some absent. The table lists 100,000 to 150,000 clones, with 1.7% in the top ten. Material for sequencing was PBMCs. Receptors originate from a man aged 18 to 29 in good health and CMV-seronegative.

The J gene is TRBJ2-5, the V gene TRBV19, with TRBD2 matching 10 bases. J was trimmed by 9 bases and V by 6 bases; bases with no gene match: 10. CDR1 and CDR2 (germline): LNHDA, SQIVND (reference sequence). The CDR3 contains 14 residues. The CDR3 nucleotides read TGTGCCAGTAGACCTAGCGGGGGCGGTGGGGCCCAGTACTTC. This encodes CASRPSGGGGAQYF.

The chain recombines TRBV5-1 with TRBJ2-5; 12 positions agree with TRBD2. This CDR3 has 17 amino acids. The V and J ends lost 4 bases and 0 bases, in that order; junction bases with no gene match: 7. Germline V gives CDR1 SGHRS, CDR2 YFSETQ. Written as DNA, the CDR3 is TGCGCCAGCAGCCGGGCTAGCGGGAGGGGGTACCAAGAGACCCAGTACTTC. Translation: CASSRASGRGYQETQYF.

CDR3: CASSRPGLSSYEQYF. The CDR3 DNA reads TGTGCCAGCAGTAGGCCGGGACTCTCCTCCTACGAGCAGTACTTC. The V call is TRBV25-1, the J call TRBJ2-7, with a weak D call TRBD2 (6 bases). CDR1 and CDR2 (germline): MGHDK, SYGVNS. The CDR3 runs to 15 residues. Trimming took 5 bases from V and 0 from J, leaving 14 bases between them.

This chain links TRBV28 with TRBJ2-1; 9 bases are a match to TRBD1. The CDR3 runs 16 residues. Germline V gene data show CDR1 as MDHEN and CDR2 as SYDVKM. With V trimmed by 5 bases and J by 4 bases, 9 bases remained unmatched. CDR3 amino acids: CASSHPGQGVYNEQFF. CDR3 nucleotides: TGTGCCAGCAGTCATCCGGGACAGGGCGTTTACAATGAGCAGTTCTTC.

The chain combines TRBV7-9 with TRBJ1-3; 9 bases are shared with TRBD1. The CDR3 runs 17 residues. The germline CDR1 and CDR2 sequences are SEHNR and FQNEAQ (reference sequence). V trimming: 5 bases; J trimming: 0 bases; junction bases outside the gene matches: 8. This CDR3 reads CASSLWDRVFSGNTIYF. DNA for the CDR3: TGTGCCAGCAGCCTATGGGACAGGGTCTTCTCTGGAAACACCATATATTTT. Looking up the rest from reference TRBV7-9 and TRBJ1-3 gives the full variable domain: DTGVSQNPRHKITKRGQNVTFRCDPISEHNRLYWYRQTLGQGPEFLTYFQNEAQLEKSRLLSDRFSAERPKGSFSTLEIQRTEQGDSAMYLCASSLWDRVFSGNTIYFGEGSWLTVV.

As regards this clone: Compared with germline, one end of the junction differs, possibly owing to a read error. The rearrangement uses TRBV28 and TRBJ2-7; 10 bases fit TRBD2. The V gene's germline CDR1 is MDHEN and CDR2 SYDVKM. CDR3 size: 12 residues. CDR3 amino acids: CASSLSGRGEGF. CDR3 DNA sequence: TGTGCCAGCAGTTTAAGCGGGAGGGGAGAGGGGTTC.

The chain is built from TRBV7-2 and TRBJ2-1; TRBD2 matches at 15 bases. The V and J ends lost 0 bases and 9 bases, in that order; junction bases with no gene match: 12. There are 19 residues in the CDR3. Germline CDR1 is SGHTA and CDR2 is FQGNSA. The CDR3 DNA follows: TGTGCCAGCAGCTTAGCCCGGACTAGCGGGAGGGCGTGGGTTAGTGAGCAGTTCTTC. Its protein is CASSLARTSGRAWVSEQFF.

The V call is TRBV7-2, the J call TRBJ1-6; D is unresolved. V was trimmed by 2 bases and J by 0 bases, leaving 14 bases between them. The CDR3 is 18 residues long. Germline V gives CDR1 SGHTA, CDR2 FQGNSA. CDR3 loop: CASSLQTDPSSYNSPLHF. The CDR3 bases are TGTGCCAGCAGCTTACAGACTGATCCAAGCTCCTATAATTCACCCCTCCACTTT. The variable domain in full, completed from reference TRBV7-2 and TRBJ1-6, reads GAGVSQSPSNKVTEKGKDVELRCDPISGHTALYWYRQSLGQGLEFLIYFQGNSAPDKSGLPSDRFSAERTGGSVSTLTIQRTQQEDSAVYLCASSLQTDPSSYNSPLHFGNGTRLTVT.

The J gene is TRBJ2-7, the V gene TRBV25-1, with TRBD2 identical over 12 bases. Germline CDR1 and CDR2: MGHDK and SYGVNS. Trimming removed 11 bases from V and 2 bases from J; junction bases left unmatched: 4. The CDR3 is 13 amino acids. DNA for the CDR3: TGTGCCTTGGGACTAGCGGGCACCTACGAGCAGTACTTC. The encoded protein is CALGLAGTYEQYF.

CDR3 nucleotides: TGTGCCAGCAGTGATATGGGGACAGGGGTGGAGACCCAGTACTTC. Translated: CASSDMGTGVETQYF. The J gene is TRBJ2-5, the V gene TRBV2; 10 bases agree with TRBD1. J lost 5 bases, V lost 3 bases, and 6 bases had no gene match. The CDR3 has 15 amino acids. The germline gives CDR1 SNHLY, CDR2 FYNNEI.

V usage is TRBV6-4 and J usage is TRBJ2-1, with 10 nucleotides matching TRBD2. Trimming took 5 bases from V and 8 from J; bases not matched to a gene: 12. This CDR3 is built from 16 residues. Germline CDR1 and CDR2: MRHNA and SNTAGT. The CDR3 coding sequence is TGTGCCAGCAGTCAAGCTAGCCTAGCGGGAGTGGATGAGCAGTTCTTC. Translating it yields CASSQASLAGVDEQFF.

The J gene is TRBJ2-7, the V gene TRBV6-6; D call uncertain. CDR1 is MNHNY and CDR2 is SVGAGI in the germline V gene (reference sequence). The CDR3 has 14 amino acids. Deletions cut 4 bases from V and 5 bases from J, with 15 bases between. The CDR3 nucleotides read TGTGCCAGCAGTTTAACAGATCTTCGGCACGAGCAGTACTTC. Protein: CASSLTDLRHEQYF.

This chain joins TRBV18 and TRBJ1-2, with D possibly being TRBD1 (6 bases). The V end was cut by 6 bases, the J end by 4 bases, with 9 bases between. CDR3 length: 12 amino acids. Germline V lookup: CDR1 KGHSH, CDR2 LQKENI. DNA of the CDR3: TGTGCCAGCTCGGACAGCTTCTATGGCTACACCTTC. Amino acids: CASSDSFYGYTF.

V is TRBV29-1 and J is TRBJ2-1; 13 nucleotides line up with TRBD2. V shed 5 bases, J shed 4 bases, and the junction held 5 bases outside the gene matches. The CDR3 length is 15 residues. Germline CDR1 reads SQVTM; CDR2 reads ANQGSEA. The CDR3 DNA reads as TGCAGCGTTCGGACTAGCGGGAGCCCTTACAATGAGCAGTTCTTC. Residues: CSVRTSGSPYNEQFF.

The chain combines TRBV10-3 with TRBJ2-3; 7 bases are a match to TRBD1. Germline assignment: CDR1 ENHRY and CDR2 SYGVKD. This CDR3 region has 13 residues. Germline trimming cut 8 bases from V and 4 bases from J; bases unmatched to any gene: 6. This CDR3 is CAIQRQGSDTQYF. The DNA of the CDR3 is TGTGCCATCCAACGACAGGGCTCAGATACGCAGTATTTT.